The 11 T cell receptor beta chains below all came from one sample that was sequenced in a study of T cell repertoires in cytomegalovirus infection. TCRdb used MiXCR to reprocess the reads, holding one entry per CDR3 protein. Of around 900,000 distinct CDR3 sequences listed, approximately 31% were seen once; the top ten hold 13%. These TCRs are of unknown antigen specificity. This sample comprised cultured CD8+ T cells from PBMCs, obtained from culture after CMV antigen stimulation. Receptors originate from a human donor in good health (CMV status not recorded). Some clones in this sample may be carry-over from other donors' samples.

The sample holds many counts of this clonotype. The chain joins TRBV14 to TRBJ2-5, with 13 bases lining up with TRBD2. Germline V gene data show CDR1 as SGHDN and CDR2 as FVKESK. V trimming: 3 bases; J trimming: 5 bases; junction bases outside the gene matches: 6. The CDR3 is 16 residues long. As DNA, the CDR3 is TGTGCCAGCAGCCATTGGACTAGCGGGAGAAGGGAGACCCAGTACTTC. This sequence encodes CASSHWTSGRRETQYF.

J is TRBJ1-5 and V is TRBV27; D not resolved. The germline CDR1 and CDR2 sequences are MNHEY and SMNVEV (reference sequence). The CDR3 consists of 13 residues. The V and J ends lost 3 bases and 5 bases respectively, with 8 bases between them. The CDR3 DNA is TGTGCCAGCAGTTTTGAGGGTTATCAGCCCCAGCATTTT. Translation: CASSFEGYQPQHF.

There are a few counts of this clonotype. This chain joins TRBV7-6 and TRBJ1-2; tentatively, D is TRBD1 (5 bases). The V gene lost 4 bases and the J gene lost 0 bases, with 9 bases spanning the gap. This CDR3 is built from 14 residues. From germline, CDR1 is SGHVS and CDR2 FNYEAQ. The CDR3 nucleotides are TGTGCCAGCAGCTGGGGGGAGCCTAACTATGGCTACACCTTC. Translating gives CASSWGEPNYGYTF.

This clonotype was seen repeatedly, ten times or more. CDR3: CASSWGGTLDTGELFF. CDR3 nucleotides: TGTGCCAGCAGCTGGGGAGGCACTCTTGACACCGGGGAGCTGTTTTTT. The chain employs TRBV7-8 and TRBJ2-2; weak D call: TRBD2 (6 bases). This CDR3 spans 16 amino acids. Trimming removed 4 bases from V and 3 bases from J, with 15 bases in between. Looked up from germline, CDR1 is SGHVS and CDR2 is FQNEAQ.

This clonotype has only a few counts. The chain combines TRBV7-9 with TRBJ2-7, with D tentatively TRBD1 (6 bases). Germline CDR1 SEHNR, CDR2 FQNEAQ (reference sequence). The CDR3 spans 16 residues. V shed 1 base and J shed 2 bases, with 15 bases lying between them. CDR3 sequence (DNA): TGTGCCAGCAGCTTAGGAGGGGACATCGGGGCCTACGAGCAGTACTTC. It encodes CASSLGGDIGAYEQYF.

This clonotype was observed a handful of times. The J gene is TRBJ2-7, the V gene TRBV19, with D maybe TRBD1 (6 bases). Trimming stripped 4 bases from V and 5 bases from J, with 12 bases between. The CDR3 contains 13 residues. The germline V gene has CDR1 LNHDA and CDR2 SQIVND (reference sequence). CDR3 residues: CASSTETGHEQYV. CDR3 sequence (DNA): TGTGCCAGTAGTACCGAGACAGGCCACGAGCAGTACGTC.

This clonotype was detected ten times or more. This chain joins TRBV7-6 and TRBJ1-6; weak D call: TRBD1 (6 bases). V was shortened by 1 base and J by 4 bases, with 20 bases between the two germline ends. CDR3 length equals 19 residues. Per germline, CDR1 SGHVS and CDR2 FNYEAQ. The CDR3 reads CASSLVSADDRSYNSPLHF. The CDR3 region has the DNA TGTGCCAGCAGCTTAGTTAGCGCTGACGACAGGAGTTATAATTCACCCCTCCACTTT.

This clonotype has ten or more counts. The chain recombines TRBV6-2 or TRBV6-3 with TRBJ2-1; D perhaps matches TRBD1 (6 bases). Per germline, CDR1 MNHEY and CDR2 SVGEGT. The CDR3 consists of 17 residues. The V end lost 0 bases, the J end lost 3 bases, and 15 bases lay between the germline ends. The CDR3 DNA is TGTGCCAGCAGTTACTCGAAGTGGGCAGGGGACTACAATGAGCAGTTCTTC. Translation: CASSYSKWAGDYNEQFF.

This chain links TRBV6-2 or TRBV6-3 with TRBJ1-1; D possibly corresponds to TRBD1 (6 bases). V was pared by 7 bases and J by 2 bases, with 14 bases between. The CDR3 is 14 residues long. The V gene's germline CDR1 is MNHEY and CDR2 SVGEGT. The CDR3 coding sequence is TGTGCCAGCAACCCACAGGGTCTCAACACTGAAGCTTTCTTT. Translating it yields CASNPQGLNTEAFF.

The rearrangement links TRBV12-3 or TRBV12-4 to TRBJ2-1, with TRBD2 matching 13 bases. V shed 8 bases, J shed 7 bases, and the junction held 5 bases outside the gene matches. This CDR3 has 14 residues. The CDR3 DNA reads TGTGCCAGCCTGGGACTAGCGGGGTCAAATGAGCAGTTCTTC. It is translated as CASLGLAGSNEQFF.

This clonotype has just a few counts. This chain joins TRBV6-1 and TRBJ2-7, with D possibly being TRBD1 (5 bases). The germline V gene encodes CDR1 MNHNS and CDR2 SASEGT. V dropped 6 bases and J dropped 3 bases, with 12 bases sitting between them. CDR3 length: 13 residues. CDR3 amino acids: CASRPRQSYEQYF. CDR3 in DNA: TGTGCCAGCAGGCCGAGACAGAGCTACGAGCAGTACTTC.